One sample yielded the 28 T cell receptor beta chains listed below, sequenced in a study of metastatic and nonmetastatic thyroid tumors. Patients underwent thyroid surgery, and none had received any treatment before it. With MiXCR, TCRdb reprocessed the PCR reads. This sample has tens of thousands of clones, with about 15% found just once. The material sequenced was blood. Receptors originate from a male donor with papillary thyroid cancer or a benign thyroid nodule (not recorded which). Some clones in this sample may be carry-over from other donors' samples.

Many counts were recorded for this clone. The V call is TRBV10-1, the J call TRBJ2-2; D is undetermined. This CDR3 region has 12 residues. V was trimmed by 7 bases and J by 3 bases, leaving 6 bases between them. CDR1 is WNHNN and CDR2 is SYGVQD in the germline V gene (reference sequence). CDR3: CASTSDTGELFF. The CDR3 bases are TGCGCCAGCACCTCGGACACCGGGGAGCTGTTTTTT.

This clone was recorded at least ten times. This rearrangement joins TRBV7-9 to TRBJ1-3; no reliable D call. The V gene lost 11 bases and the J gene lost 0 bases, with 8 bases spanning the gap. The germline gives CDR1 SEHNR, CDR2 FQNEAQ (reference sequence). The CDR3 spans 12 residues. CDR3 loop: CAPTNSGNTIYF. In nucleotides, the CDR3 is TGTGCCCCGACCAACTCTGGAAACACCATATATTTT.

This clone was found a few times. The CDR3 DNA reads TGTGCCAGCAGTTTAGTGGGACTAGCGGGAGAAGGAGAGACCCAGTACTTC. Its protein is CASSLVGLAGEGETQYF. The V gene is TRBV6-2 or TRBV6-3, the J gene TRBJ2-5, with 14 nucleotides matching TRBD2. V shed 4 bases and J 4 bases; nucleotides not matched to a gene: 8. This CDR3 contains 17 residues. Germline CDR1 reads MNHEY; CDR2 reads SVGEGT.

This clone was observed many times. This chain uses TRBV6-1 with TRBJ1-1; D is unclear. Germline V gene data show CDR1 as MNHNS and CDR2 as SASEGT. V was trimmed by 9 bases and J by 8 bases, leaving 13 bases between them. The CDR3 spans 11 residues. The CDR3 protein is CASYRREEAFF. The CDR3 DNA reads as TGTGCCAGTTATAGACGGGAGGAAGCTTTCTTT.

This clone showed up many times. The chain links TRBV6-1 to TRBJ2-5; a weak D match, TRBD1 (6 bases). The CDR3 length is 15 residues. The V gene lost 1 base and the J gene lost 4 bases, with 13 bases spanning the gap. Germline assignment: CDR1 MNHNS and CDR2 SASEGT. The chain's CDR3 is CASSEVGVGAETQYF. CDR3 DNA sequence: TGTGCCAGCAGTGAAGTTGGTGTGGGGGCAGAGACCCAGTACTTC.

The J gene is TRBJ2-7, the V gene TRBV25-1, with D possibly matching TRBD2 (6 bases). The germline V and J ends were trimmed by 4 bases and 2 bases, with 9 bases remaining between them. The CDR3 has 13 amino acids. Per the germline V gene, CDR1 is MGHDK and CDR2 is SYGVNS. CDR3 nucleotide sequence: TGTGCCAGCAGTGTTCCGGGGGCCTACGAGCAGTACTTC. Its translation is CASSVPGAYEQYF.

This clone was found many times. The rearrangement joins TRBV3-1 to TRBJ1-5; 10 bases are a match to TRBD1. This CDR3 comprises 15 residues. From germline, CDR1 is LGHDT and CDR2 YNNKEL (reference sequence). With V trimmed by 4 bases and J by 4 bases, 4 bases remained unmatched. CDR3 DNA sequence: TGTGCCAGCAGCCTAGGGACAGGGGAGAATCAGCCCCAGCATTTT. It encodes CASSLGTGENQPQHF.

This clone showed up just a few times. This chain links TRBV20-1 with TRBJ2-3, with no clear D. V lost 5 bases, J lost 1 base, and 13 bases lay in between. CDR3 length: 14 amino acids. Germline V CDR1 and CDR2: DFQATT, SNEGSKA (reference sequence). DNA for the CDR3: TGCAGTGCTCCGGTCATCACGGGCACAGATACGCAGTATTTT. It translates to CSAPVITGTDTQYF.

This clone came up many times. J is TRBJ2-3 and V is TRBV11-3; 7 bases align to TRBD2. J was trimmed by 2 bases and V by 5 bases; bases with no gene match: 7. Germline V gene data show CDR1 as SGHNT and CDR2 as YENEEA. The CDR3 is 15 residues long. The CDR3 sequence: CASSPAGIDTDTQYF. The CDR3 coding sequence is TGTGCCAGCAGCCCAGCGGGGATAGACACAGATACGCAGTATTTT.

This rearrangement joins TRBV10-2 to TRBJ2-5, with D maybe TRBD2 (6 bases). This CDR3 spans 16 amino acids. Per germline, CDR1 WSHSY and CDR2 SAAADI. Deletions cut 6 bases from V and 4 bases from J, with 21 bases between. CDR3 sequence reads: CASRDGGVLSGETQYF. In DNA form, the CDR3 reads TGCGCCAGCAGGGACGGGGGAGTGTTGAGTGGAGAGACCCAGTACTTC.

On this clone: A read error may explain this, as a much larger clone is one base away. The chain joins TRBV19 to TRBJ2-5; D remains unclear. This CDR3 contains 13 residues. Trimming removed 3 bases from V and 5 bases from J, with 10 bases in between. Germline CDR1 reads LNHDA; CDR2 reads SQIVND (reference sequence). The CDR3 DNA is TGTGCCAGTAGTATCGTCCAGGCGGAGACCCAGTACTTC. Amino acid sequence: CASSIVQAETQYF. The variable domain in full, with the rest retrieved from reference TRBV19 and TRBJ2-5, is DGGITQSPKYLFRKEGQNVTLSCEQNLNHDAMYWYRQDPGQGLRLIYYSQIVNDFQKGDIAEGYSVSREKKESFPLTVTSAQKNPTAFYLCASSIVQAETQYFGPGTRLLVL.

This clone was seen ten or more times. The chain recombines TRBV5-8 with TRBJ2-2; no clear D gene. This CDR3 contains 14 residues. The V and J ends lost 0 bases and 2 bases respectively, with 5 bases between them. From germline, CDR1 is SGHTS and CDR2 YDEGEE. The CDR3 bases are TGTGCCAGCAGCTTGGCGCACAACACCGGGGAGCTGTTTTTT. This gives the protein CASSLAHNTGELFF.

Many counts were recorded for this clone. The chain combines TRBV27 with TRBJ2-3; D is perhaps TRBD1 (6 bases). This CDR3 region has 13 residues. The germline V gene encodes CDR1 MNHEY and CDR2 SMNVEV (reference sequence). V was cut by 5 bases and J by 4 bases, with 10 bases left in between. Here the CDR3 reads CASSGTGSDTQYF. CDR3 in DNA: TGTGCCAGCAGTGGAACAGGGTCAGATACGCAGTATTTT.

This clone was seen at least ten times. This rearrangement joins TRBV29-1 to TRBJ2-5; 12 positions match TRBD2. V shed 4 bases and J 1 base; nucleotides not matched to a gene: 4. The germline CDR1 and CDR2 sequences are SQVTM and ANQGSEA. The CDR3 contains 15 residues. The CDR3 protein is CSVVVTSGSQETQYF. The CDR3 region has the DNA TGCAGCGTTGTGGTGACTAGCGGGAGCCAAGAGACCCAGTACTTC.

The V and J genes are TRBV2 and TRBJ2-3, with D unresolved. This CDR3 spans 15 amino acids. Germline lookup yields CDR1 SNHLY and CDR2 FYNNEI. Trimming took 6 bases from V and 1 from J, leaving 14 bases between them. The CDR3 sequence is CASRLSWWGTDTQYF. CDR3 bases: TGTGCCAGCAGACTTAGCTGGTGGGGCACAGATACGCAGTATTTT.

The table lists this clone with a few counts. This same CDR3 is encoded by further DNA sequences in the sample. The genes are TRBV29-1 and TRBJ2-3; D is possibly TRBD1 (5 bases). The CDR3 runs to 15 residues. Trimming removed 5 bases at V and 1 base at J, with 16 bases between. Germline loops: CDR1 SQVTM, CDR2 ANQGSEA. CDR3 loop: CSVPTGTGGTDTQYF. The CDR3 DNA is TGCAGCGTTCCCACCGGTACAGGTGGCACAGATACGCAGTATTTT.

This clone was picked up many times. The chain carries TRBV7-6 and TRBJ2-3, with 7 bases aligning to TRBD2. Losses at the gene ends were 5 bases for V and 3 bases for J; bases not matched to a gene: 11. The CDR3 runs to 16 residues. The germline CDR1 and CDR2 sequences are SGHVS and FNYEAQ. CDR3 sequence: CASSPTASGLTDTQYF. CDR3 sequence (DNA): TGTGCCAGCAGCCCAACTGCTAGCGGACTTACAGATACGCAGTATTTT.

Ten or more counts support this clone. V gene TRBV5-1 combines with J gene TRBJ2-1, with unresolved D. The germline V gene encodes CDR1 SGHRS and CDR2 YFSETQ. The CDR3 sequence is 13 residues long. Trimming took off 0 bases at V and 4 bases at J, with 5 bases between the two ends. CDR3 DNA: TGCGCCAGCAGCTTGGAACTGTACAATGAGCAGTTCTTC. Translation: CASSLELYNEQFF. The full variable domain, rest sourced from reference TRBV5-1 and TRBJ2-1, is KAGVTQTPRYLIKTRGQQVTLSCSPISGHRSVSWYQQTPGQGLQFLFEYFSETQRNKGNFPGRFSGRQFSNSRSEMNVSTLELGDSALYLCASSLELYNEQFFGPGTRLTVL.

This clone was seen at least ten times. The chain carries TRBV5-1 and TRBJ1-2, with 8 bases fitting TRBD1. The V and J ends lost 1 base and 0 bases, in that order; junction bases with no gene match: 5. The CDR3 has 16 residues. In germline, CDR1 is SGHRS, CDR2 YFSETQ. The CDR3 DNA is TGCGCCAGCAGCTTGCCCAGGGGGCCCCCTAACTATGGCTACACCTTC. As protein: CASSLPRGPPNYGYTF.

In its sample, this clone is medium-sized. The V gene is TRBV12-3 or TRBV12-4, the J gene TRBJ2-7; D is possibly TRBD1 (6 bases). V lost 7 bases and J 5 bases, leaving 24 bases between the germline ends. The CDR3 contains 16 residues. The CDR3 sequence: CASKGDFNRDPNEQYF. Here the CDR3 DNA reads TGTGCCAGCAAGGGAGATTTTAACAGGGACCCCAACGAGCAGTACTTC.

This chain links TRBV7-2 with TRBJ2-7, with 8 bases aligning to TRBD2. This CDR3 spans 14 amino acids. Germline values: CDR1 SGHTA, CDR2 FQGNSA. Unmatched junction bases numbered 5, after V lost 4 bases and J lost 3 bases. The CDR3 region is CASSSRGLGYEQYF. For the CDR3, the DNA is TGTGCCAGCAGCTCCAGGGGACTAGGCTACGAGCAGTACTTC.

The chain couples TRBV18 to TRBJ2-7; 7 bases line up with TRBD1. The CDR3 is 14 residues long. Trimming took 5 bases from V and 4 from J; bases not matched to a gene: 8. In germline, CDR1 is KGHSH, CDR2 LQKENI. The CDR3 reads CASSTTGQIYEQYF. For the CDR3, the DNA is TGTGCCAGCTCAACGACGGGACAGATTTACGAGCAGTACTTC.

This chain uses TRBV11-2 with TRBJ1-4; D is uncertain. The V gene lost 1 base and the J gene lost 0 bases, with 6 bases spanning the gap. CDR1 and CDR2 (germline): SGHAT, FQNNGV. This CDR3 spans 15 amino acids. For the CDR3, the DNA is TGTGCCAGCAGCTTAGGACAAGCAACTAATGAAAAACTGTTTTTT. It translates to CASSLGQATNEKLFF.

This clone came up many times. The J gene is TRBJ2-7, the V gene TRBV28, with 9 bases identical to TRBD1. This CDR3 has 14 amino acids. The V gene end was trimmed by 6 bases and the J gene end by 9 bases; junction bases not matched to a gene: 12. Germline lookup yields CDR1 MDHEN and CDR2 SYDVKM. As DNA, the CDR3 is TGTGCCAGCAGCCGACCGCACAGGGGGCCCGGGCAGTACTTC. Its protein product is CASSRPHRGPGQYF.

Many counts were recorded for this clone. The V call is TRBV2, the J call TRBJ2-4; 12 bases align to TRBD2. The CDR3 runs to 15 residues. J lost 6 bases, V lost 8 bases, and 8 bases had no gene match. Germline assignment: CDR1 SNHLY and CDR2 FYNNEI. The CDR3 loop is CASGASGGEANIQYF. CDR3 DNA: TGTGCCAGCGGAGCTAGCGGGGGGGAGGCAAACATTCAGTACTTC.

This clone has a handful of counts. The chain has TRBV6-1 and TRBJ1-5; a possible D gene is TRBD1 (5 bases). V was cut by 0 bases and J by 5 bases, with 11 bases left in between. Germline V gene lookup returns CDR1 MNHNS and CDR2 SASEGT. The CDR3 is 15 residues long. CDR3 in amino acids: CASSEAGEGYQPQHF. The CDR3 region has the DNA TGTGCCAGCAGTGAAGCGGGGGAGGGGTATCAGCCCCAGCATTTT.

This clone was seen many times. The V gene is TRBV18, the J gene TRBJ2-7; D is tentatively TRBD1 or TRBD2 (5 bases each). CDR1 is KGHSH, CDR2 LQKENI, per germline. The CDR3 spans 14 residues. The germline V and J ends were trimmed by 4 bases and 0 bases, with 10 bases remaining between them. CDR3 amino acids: CASSLRDGSYEQYF. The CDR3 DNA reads TGTGCCAGCTCACTCCGGGACGGCTCCTACGAGCAGTACTTC.

The CDR3 nucleotides read TGTGCCAGCACCTTAGGGACTAGCGTGAGTCTTAGCACAGATACGCAGTATTTT. As protein: CASTLGTSVSLSTDTQYF. V usage is TRBV25-1 and J usage is TRBJ2-3, with 10 bases fitting TRBD2. The J segment lost 0 bases and the V segment lost 7 bases, leaving 13 bases of the junction unmatched. The CDR3 spans 18 residues. Per the germline V gene, CDR1 is MGHDK and CDR2 is SYGVNS.